The 21 T cell receptor beta chains below all came from one sample that was sequenced in a study of shared clonotypes between healthy human individuals. Only in-frame clones appear in the TCRdb table, and some are missing; sequencing was by immunoSEQ multiplex PCR. The sample includes 950,000 to 1,200,000 clones, approximately 80% of them seen just once. Source material: memory CD4+ T cells from PBMCs. Indicated subset: CD45RA-negative fraction. The receptors here all came from a man in his late teens or twenties in good health. Some clones in this sample may be carry-over from other donors' samples.

The V gene is TRBV15, the J gene TRBJ2-5; D unclear. V lost 1 base to trimming and J lost 5 bases, with 8 bases between them. Germline loops: CDR1 LNHNV, CDR2 YYDKDF (reference sequence). CDR3 length equals 13 residues. CDR3: CATSRGPWETQYF. CDR3 DNA: TGTGCCACCAGCAGAGGGCCTTGGGAGACCCAGTACTTC.

This chain joins TRBV11-1 and TRBJ2-2; no clear D gene. Germline values: CDR1 SGHAT, CDR2 FQDESV (reference sequence). The length of the CDR3 is 15 residues. The V end was cut by 2 bases, the J end by 2 bases, with 9 bases between. DNA of the CDR3: TGTGCCAGCAGCTTACAGCTCGAAAACACCGGGGAGCTGTTTTTT. Amino acids: CASSLQLENTGELFF.

As concerns this clone: This probably arose from a read error, given a far larger clone one base away. The CDR3 DNA sequence: TGTGCCAGAAGCTTAGTTCCAGAGGCCTACAATGAGCAGTTCTTC. Amino acid sequence: CARSLVPEAYNEQFF. This chain joins TRBV11-2 and TRBJ2-1; D ambiguous. The CDR3 covers 15 residues. Germline loops: CDR1 SGHAT, CDR2 FQNNGV.

V and J are TRBV4-2 and TRBJ2-7; 7 nucleotides agree with TRBD1. This CDR3 region has 15 residues. Trimming at V came to 1 base and at J to 7 bases, leaving 10 bases not matched to a gene. Germline values: CDR1 LGHNA, CDR2 YNFKEQ. The CDR3 loop reads CASSQGRQGDVEQYF. The DNA for the CDR3 is TGTGCCAGCAGCCAAGGGAGACAGGGCGATGTTGAGCAGTACTTC.

The J gene is TRBJ1-1, the V gene TRBV9, with 8 bases lining up with TRBD1. The CDR3 contains 15 residues. Germline V lookup: CDR1 SGDLS, CDR2 YYNGEE. V lost 3 bases to trimming and J lost 4 bases; unmatched junction nucleotides: 8. The CDR3: CASSGGQGWITEAFF. CDR3 coding DNA: TGTGCCAGCAGCGGTGGACAGGGCTGGATCACTGAAGCTTTCTTT.

The chain links TRBV2 to TRBJ2-3; D possibly corresponds to TRBD2 (5 bases). V gave up 6 bases and J gave up 0 bases, with 10 bases separating them. From germline, CDR1 is SNHLY and CDR2 FYNNEI. CDR3 size: 14 residues. The CDR3 sequence: CASRYLASTDTQYF. The CDR3 bases are TGTGCCAGCAGGTATCTAGCTAGCACAGATACGCAGTATTTT.

This clone occurred many times. V is TRBV5-4 and J is TRBJ2-7; 7 positions match TRBD1. The V gene's germline CDR1 is SGHNT and CDR2 YYREEE (reference sequence). V lost 4 bases and J lost 0; bases outside the gene matches: 7. The length of the CDR3 is 15 residues. CDR3 nucleotide sequence: TGTGCCAGCAGCGCGCAGGGGGATAGCTCCTACGAGCAGTACTTC. As protein: CASSAQGDSSYEQYF. The entire variable domain, with the rest obtained from reference TRBV5-4 and TRBJ2-7, is as follows: ETGVTQSPTHLIKTRGQQVTLRCSSQSGHNTVSWYQQALGQGPQFIFQYYREEENGRGNFPPRFSGLQFPNYSSELNVNALELDDSALYLCASSAQGDSSYEQYFGPGTRLTVT.

The chain carries TRBV5-4 and TRBJ2-1, with 7 nucleotides matching TRBD1. CDR1 is SGHNT, CDR2 YYREEE, per germline (reference sequence). J was trimmed by 2 bases and V by 3 bases; bases with no gene match: 5. This CDR3 spans 15 amino acids. CDR3 coding DNA: TGTGCCAGCAGCTACCGGGACAGACCCTACAATGAGCAGTTCTTC. Residues: CASSYRDRPYNEQFF.

The gene calls are TRBV10-3 and TRBJ2-1; 7 bases align to TRBD2. Germline V gene sequence: CDR1 ENHRY, CDR2 SYGVKD. The CDR3 totals 14 residues. Unmatched junction bases numbered 11, after V lost 11 bases and J lost 4 bases. The CDR3 loop reads CAARATSEYNEQFF. CDR3 in DNA: TGTGCCGCCCGAGCCACTAGCGAGTACAATGAGCAGTTCTTC.

The genes are TRBV19 and TRBJ1-5; possibly TRBD1 for D (5 bases). The CDR3 has 15 residues. Deletions cut 3 bases from V and 2 bases from J, with 11 bases between. Germline V CDR1 and CDR2: LNHDA, SQIVND (reference sequence). In DNA, the CDR3 is TGTGCCAGTAGTATCGGTAGGGGTGGCAATCAGCCCCAGCATTTT. Translating gives CASSIGRGGNQPQHF.

The chain is built from TRBV7-2 and TRBJ2-7, with 8 bases matching TRBD2. This CDR3 is built from 13 residues. V dropped 1 base and J dropped 8; count of bases not matched to a gene: 4. In germline, CDR1 is SGHTA, CDR2 FQGNSA. The CDR3 DNA sequence: TGTGCCAGCAGCTTAGAAGCGGGAGCTCAGCAGTACTTC. Residues: CASSLEAGAQQYF. The variable domain in full, completed from reference TRBV7-2 and TRBJ2-7, reads GAGVSQSPSNKVTEKGKDVELRCDPISGHTALYWYRQSLGQGLEFLIYFQGNSAPDKSGLPSDRFSAERTGGSVSTLTIQRTQQEDSAVYLCASSLEAGAQQYFGPGTRLTVT.

This chain connects TRBV5-6 to TRBJ1-1; 9 bases agree with TRBD1. From germline, CDR1 is SGHDT and CDR2 YYEEEE. The J segment lost 7 bases and the V segment lost 4 bases, leaving 11 bases of the junction unmatched. The CDR3 has 15 residues. CDR3 nucleotide sequence: TGTGCCAGCAGCGCGCTAGGGACAGGGAATATTGAAGCTTTCTTT. The encoded protein is CASSALGTGNIEAFF.

The chain recombines TRBV4-3 with TRBJ2-1, with D perhaps being TRBD1 or TRBD2 (5 bases each). This CDR3 region has 15 residues. The V end lost 3 bases, the J end lost 5 bases, and 14 bases lay between the germline ends. Looked up from germline, CDR1 is LGHNA and CDR2 is YSLEER. The CDR3 nucleotides read TGCGCCAGCAGCCAGACGGGACCCACGGACAATGAGCAGTTCTTC. Translating gives CASSQTGPTDNEQFF.

V usage is TRBV15 and J usage is TRBJ1-5; the D gene is possibly TRBD1 (5 bases). The ends were cut back, 3 bases at V and 5 bases at J, with 17 bases in the middle. In germline, CDR1 is LNHNV, CDR2 YYDKDF (reference sequence). This CDR3 region has 16 residues. The CDR3 here is CATSRSGTAGYQPQHF. CDR3 sequence (DNA): TGTGCCACCAGCAGGAGCGGGACCGCGGGCTATCAGCCCCAGCATTTT.

The rearrangement uses TRBV6-5 and TRBJ1-1, with TRBD1 matching over 9 bases. Germline V CDR1 and CDR2: MNHEY, SVGAGI. This CDR3 has 14 amino acids. After removal of 8 bases from V and 6 bases from J, the junction contained 10 bases not matched to a gene. The CDR3 nucleotides are TGTGCCAGCCGAAGGGACAGGGAGATCGCTGAAGCTTTCTTT. Translating it yields CASRRDREIAEAFF.

This clone has a handful of counts. The chain combines TRBV30 with TRBJ2-7; D might be TRBD2 (8 bases). The CDR3 loop spans 15 amino acids. V lost 8 bases and J 3 bases, leaving 23 bases between the germline ends. The germline V gene encodes CDR1 GTSNPN and CDR2 SVGIG (reference sequence). CDR3 nucleotides: TGTGCCCTGGAGCCTCGGGAGGGGGCGAACTACGAGCAGTACTTC. It yields the protein CALEPREGANYEQYF.

Of note for this clone: The same CDR3 is also encoded by other DNA sequences in this sample. V is TRBV4-3 and J is TRBJ2-7, with no clear D. V lost 0 bases and J lost 6, with 12 bases in between. The CDR3 is 14 residues long. Germline-derived CDR1 and CDR2 are LGHNA and YSLEER. CDR3 coding DNA: TGCGCCAGCAGCCAAGAGGGGTCGGGCAGCGAGCAGTACTTC. The encoded protein is CASSQEGSGSEQYF.

The chain is built from TRBV18 and TRBJ2-1; 7 bases align to TRBD2. Germline V CDR1 and CDR2: KGHSH, LQKENI. The CDR3 runs 12 residues. J gave up 12 bases and V 1 base, and 3 bases lay outside the gene matches. The CDR3 bases are TGTGCCAGCTCACCACTTGGGAGGGTGCAGTTCTTC. Residues: CASSPLGRVQFF.

To note about this clone: A junction boundary mismatches the germline segment, possibly from a read error. The chain is built from TRBV7-9 and TRBJ1-4; 8 bases agree with TRBD1. The CDR3 runs to 15 residues. Germline V gene sequence: CDR1 SEHNR, CDR2 FQNEAQ (reference sequence). This CDR3 is CASSSTTGDNQKLFF. CDR3 nucleotide sequence: TGTGCCAGCAGTTCGACGACAGGGGATAATCAAAAACTGTTTTTT.

The chain carries TRBV7-2 and TRBJ1-6; no clear D gene. V shed 6 bases and J shed 10 bases, with 16 bases lying between them. Germline lookup yields CDR1 SGHTA and CDR2 FQGNSA. The CDR3 runs 14 residues. DNA for the CDR3: TGTGCCAGCAGTCCCCCCGGCAGAAGCTCACCCCTCCACTTT. This sequence encodes CASSPPGRSSPLHF.

Comments on this clone: Other DNA sequences within the sample encode an identical CDR3. The V gene is TRBV6-5, the J gene TRBJ1-1, with no clear D. V was shortened by 5 bases and J by 4 bases, with 8 bases between the two germline ends. Germline V gene data show CDR1 as MNHEY and CDR2 as SVGAGI. The CDR3 totals 12 residues. CDR3 nucleotides: TGTGCCAGCAGTACCGGTGGCACTGAAGCTTTCTTT. Translation gives CASSTGGTEAFF.